The rows below give T cell receptor beta chains drawn from one sample of a study of blood T cells in healthy people across ages. TCRdb ran MiXCR on the 5' RACE reads and lists one entry per CDR3 protein. The sample lists approximately 2,000,000 distinct CDR3 sequences, 39% seen once, with around 23% in the top ten. Sequencing used blood. The receptors originated from a human donor in good health. CDR3s include the opening cysteine and the closing phenylalanine or tryptophan. The order of the fields is clone size, J gene, V gene, D gene, CDR3 DNA, CDR3 protein. The D gene is left open where the match is weak. The size field is filled for only some rows; it gives once, few, many or a size class.

few,TRBJ2-5,TRBV5-1,TRBD2,TGCGCCAGCCGGATTCGGACTAGCGCGGAGACCCAGTACTTC,CASRIRTSAETQYF
.,TRBJ1-3,TRBV4-3,.,TGCGCCAGCAGCCAAGACGTGCTAGGAAGGCGGGACACCATATATTTT,CASSQDVLGRRDTIYF
.,TRBJ2-1,TRBV24-1,.,TGTGCCACCAGTGGGGCATTATCCTCCTACAACGAGCAGTTCTTC,CATSGALSSYNEQFF
.,TRBJ2-7,TRBV20-1,.,TGCAGTGCTAGAGGTTCCCCAGGGATCTCCTACGAGCAGTACTTC,CSARGSPGISYEQYF
.,TRBJ1-5,TRBV27,.,TGTGCCAGCAGTGTAACCGGGTCAGGTCAGCCCCAGCATTTT,CASSVTGSGQPQHF
few,TRBJ2-3,TRBV5-1,.,TGCGCCAGCAGCTTGGAGTTGGCAGGGAGTACAGATACGCAGTATTTT,CASSLELAGSTDTQYF
.,TRBJ2-3,TRBV20-1,.,TGCAGTGCTTCAGATGGATTTACGCAGTATTTT,CSASDGFTQYF
.,TRBJ2-3,TRBV20-1,TRBD2,TGCAGTGCTAGGTTCACTCGGACTAGCCTAACGCAGTATTTT,CSARFTRTSLTQYF
few,TRBJ1-6,TRBV5-1,.,TGCGCCAGCAGCCTCTACACACGGACAGACAGCTCACCCCTCCACTTT,CASSLYTRTDSSPLHF
.,TRBJ1-2,TRBV28,.,TGTGCCAGCAGTTCGCGCATCTTCTATGGCTACACCTTC,CASSSRIFYGYTF
.,TRBJ2-4,TRBV6-2/TRBV6-3,.,TGTGCCAGCAGTTCGCTGACCCCTTTTCGGTACTTC,CASSSLTPFRYF
.,TRBJ1-2,TRBV24-1,TRBD1,TGTGCCACCAGTGATTCAACGGGACAGGCAAACTATGGCTACACCTTC,CATSDSTGQANYGYTF
few,TRBJ1-5,TRBV7-9,.,TGTGCCAGCAGCTTTGCACAGGGTATATCGGGTCAGCCCCAGCATTTT,CASSFAQGISGQPQHF
.,TRBJ2-1,TRBV12-3/TRBV12-4,TRBD2,TGTGCCAGCAGTCCCATAAAGCGGGGGGAGCCTTACAATGAGCAGTTCTTC,CASSPIKRGEPYNEQFF
.,TRBJ1-5,TRBV29-1,.,TGCAGCGTTGGACAGACGGCGAATCAGCCCCAGCATTTT,CSVGQTANQPQHF
.,TRBJ1-2,TRBV29-1,.,TGCAGCGTTGAAGACGGCCGCTACTATGGCTACACCTTC,CSVEDGRYYGYTF
many,TRBJ2-5,TRBV6-5,TRBD1,TGTGCCAGCAGTTCCGGACAGGGGTGGGAGACCCAGTACTTC,CASSSGQGWETQYF
.,TRBJ1-2,TRBV9,.,TGTGCCAGCAGCGTATCGGGGAGCTACACCTTC,CASSVSGSYTF
.,TRBJ2-6,TRBV10-3,.,TGTGCCATCAGTGAGCCGGACAATCCTAATGGGGCCAACGTCCTGACTTTC,CAISEPDNPNGANVLTF
.,TRBJ2-2,TRBV27,TRBD2,TGTGCCAGCAATGAGCGGGGCCTCTTAAACACCGGGGAGCTGTTTTTT,CASNERGLLNTGELFF
.,TRBJ2-7,TRBV5-1,.,TGCGCCAGCAGCGCCCCGGACAGCTACGAGCAGTACTTC,CASSAPDSYEQYF
few,TRBJ2-7,TRBV28,TRBD2,TGTGCCAGCAGTTTGGGAGGGTCGCGCGAGCAGTACTTC,CASSLGGSREQYF
.,TRBJ2-1,TRBV5-1,TRBD1,TGCGCCAGCATCCATGGACAGGGATACAATGAGCAGTTCTTC,CASIHGQGYNEQFF
.,TRBJ2-6,TRBV5-5,.,TGTGCCAGCAATTTCCGGGTTGGGGGGGCCAACGTCCTGACTTTC,CASNFRVGGANVLTF
.,TRBJ2-5,TRBV4-3,TRBD2,TGCGCCAGCAGCCAAGTGAGGGCTAGCGGGTTTCAAGAGACCCAGTACTTC,CASSQVRASGFQETQYF
.,TRBJ1-1,TRBV27,TRBD1,TGTGCCAGCAGTTTTTTCAGGGGGGACACTGAAGCTTTCTTT,CASSFFRGDTEAFF
.,TRBJ1-6,TRBV7-9,TRBD1,TGTGCCAGCAGCAGAGGACAGGTCTCTAATTCACCCCTCCACTTT,CASSRGQVSNSPLHF
many,TRBJ2-1,TRBV4-3,TRBD2,TGCGCCAGCAGCCAAGGCTTGCGGGGGGGTCTGAATGAGCAGTTCTTC,CASSQGLRGGLNEQFF
many,TRBJ2-7,TRBV28,TRBD2,TGTGCCAGCAGTTCCCCCGGACTAGACTACGAGCAGTACTTC,CASSSPGLDYEQYF
few,TRBJ2-1,TRBV29-1,.,TGCAGCGTTGAAGGGGACTCTTGCTCCTACAATGAGCAGTTCTTC,CSVEGDSCSYNEQFF
.,TRBJ2-7,TRBV4-3,TRBD1,TGCGCCAGCAGCCAGAGAGCCGGGACAGCCTACGAGCAGTACTTC,CASSQRAGTAYEQYF
once,TRBJ1-2,TRBV30,.,TGTGCCTGGAGTGTCGGTAGAAGGGGCTATGGCTACACCTTC,CAWSVGRRGYGYTF
.,TRBJ2-1,TRBV20-1,TRBD1,TGCAGTGCTCTGGGACAGAAAGAGACCCAGTTCTTC,CSALGQKETQFF
few,TRBJ2-5,TRBV4-2,.,TGTGCCAGCAGCCCCCTGAATCCGGGACTGGGAGAGACCCAGTACTTC,CASSPLNPGLGETQYF
.,TRBJ2-3,TRBV5-5,.,TGTGCCAGCAGCTTGGGTGGCGGGGTCGGGATAGATACGCAGTATTTT,CASSLGGGVGIDTQYF
many,TRBJ2-6,TRBV29-1,.,TGCAGCGTTACTACAGGGTCTGGGGCCAACGTCCTGACTTTC,CSVTTGSGANVLTF
.,TRBJ1-1,TRBV10-3,.,TGTGCCATCAGTGCCGAGAAGAACACTGAAGCTTTCTTT,CAISAEKNTEAFF
.,TRBJ1-1,TRBV7-2,.,TGTGCCAGCAGCTTAGTTTACAGGAGAGACACTGAAGCTTTCTTT,CASSLVYRRDTEAFF
.,TRBJ2-3,TRBV6-1,.,TGTGCCAGCAACCGGGATTTTACGGATACGCAGTATTTT,CASNRDFTDTQYF